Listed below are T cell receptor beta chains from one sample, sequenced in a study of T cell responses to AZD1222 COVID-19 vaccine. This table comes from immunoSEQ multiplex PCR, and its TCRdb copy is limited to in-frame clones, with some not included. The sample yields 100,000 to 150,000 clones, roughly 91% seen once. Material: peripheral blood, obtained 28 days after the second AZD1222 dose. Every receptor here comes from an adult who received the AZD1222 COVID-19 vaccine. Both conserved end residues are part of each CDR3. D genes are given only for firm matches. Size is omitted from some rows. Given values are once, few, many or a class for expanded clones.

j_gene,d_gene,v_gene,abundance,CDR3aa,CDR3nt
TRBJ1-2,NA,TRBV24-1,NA,CATSDNKLYGYTF,TGTGCCACCAGTGATAATAAGCTCTATGGCTACACCTTC
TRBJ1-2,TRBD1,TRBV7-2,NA,CASSNGQVGYGYTF,TGTGCCAGCAGCAACGGACAGGTGGGCTATGGCTACACCTTC
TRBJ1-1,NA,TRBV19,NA,CASVMNTEAFF,TGTGCCAGTGTTATGAACACTGAAGCTTTCTTT
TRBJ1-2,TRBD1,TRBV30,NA,CAWIHRDRGWSGYTF,TGTGCCTGGATCCACCGAGACAGGGGCTGGAGTGGCTACACCTTC
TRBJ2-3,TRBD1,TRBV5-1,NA,CASSLGGQGADTQYF,TGCGCCAGCAGCTTGGGTGGACAGGGGGCCGATACGCAGTATTTT
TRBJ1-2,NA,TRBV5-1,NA,CASRGAGGYTF,TGCGCCAGCAGAGGGGCGGGTGGCTACACCTTC
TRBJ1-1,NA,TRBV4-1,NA,CASSQDQVRAEAFF,TGCGCCAGCAGCCAAGACCAGGTTCGGGCTGAAGCTTTCTTT
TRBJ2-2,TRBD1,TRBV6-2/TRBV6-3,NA,CASSSPTGGLAGELFF,TGTGCCAGCAGTTCCCCGACAGGGGGCTTGGCCGGGGAGCTGTTTTTT
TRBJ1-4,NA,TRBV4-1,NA,CASSPDNTEKLFF,TGCGCCAGCAGTCCGGATAATACAGAAAAACTGTTTTTT
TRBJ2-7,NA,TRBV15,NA,CATSRDQGREQYF,TGTGCCACCAGCAGAGATCAGGGGCGGGAGCAGTACTTC
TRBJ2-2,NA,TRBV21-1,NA,CASSTYRGLVGTGELFF,TGTGCCAGCAGCACTTACAGGGGGTTGGTTGGCACCGGGGAGCTGTTTTTT
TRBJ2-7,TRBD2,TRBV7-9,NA,CASSATQRGNYEQYF,TGTGCCAGCAGCGCCACCCAGCGGGGGAACTACGAGCAGTACTTC
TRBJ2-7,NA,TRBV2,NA,CASSGDSTYEQYF,TGTGCCAGCAGTGGGGATAGTACTTACGAGCAGTACTTC
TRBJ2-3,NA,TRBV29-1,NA,CSVVVLSDTQYF,TGCAGCGTTGTCGTTCTGTCGGATACGCAGTATTTT
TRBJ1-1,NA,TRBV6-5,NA,CASRINTEAFF,TGTGCCAGCAGAATAAACACTGAAGCTTTCTTT
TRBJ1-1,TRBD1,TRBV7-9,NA,CASSSGQRGPEAFF,TGTGCCAGCAGCTCGGGACAGAGGGGACCTGAAGCTTTCTTT
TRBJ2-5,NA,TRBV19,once,CASSITRLGEETQYF,TGTGCCAGTAGTATTACAAGGCTAGGGGAGGAGACCCAGTACTTC
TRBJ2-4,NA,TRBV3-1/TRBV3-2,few,CASSQDKVRGVKAKNIQYF,TGTGCCAGCAGCCAAGATAAAGTCAGGGGAGTTAAAGCCAAAAACATTCAGTACTTC
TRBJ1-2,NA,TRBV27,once,CASSSGHDRVYTF,TGTGCCAGCAGCAGCGGACACGACCGCGTCTACACCTTC
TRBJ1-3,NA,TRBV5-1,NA,CASSEGSGNTIYF,TGCGCCAGCAGCGAGGGCTCTGGAAACACCATATATTTT
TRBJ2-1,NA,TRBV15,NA,CATGGGNIKSYNEQFF,TGTGCCACCGGAGGAGGGAATATAAAATCTTACAATGAGCAGTTCTTC
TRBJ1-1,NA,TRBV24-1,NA,CATSEDDSGRGAFF,TGTGCCACCAGTGAAGATGACTCAGGGAGGGGAGCTTTCTTT
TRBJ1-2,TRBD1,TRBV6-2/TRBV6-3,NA,CASSYLGTAQYGYTF,TGTGCCAGCAGTTACCTAGGGACAGCTCAATATGGCTACACCTTC
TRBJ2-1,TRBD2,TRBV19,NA,CASSIGGRAYYNEQFF,TGTGCCAGTAGTATAGGCGGGAGGGCCTATTACAATGAGCAGTTCTTC
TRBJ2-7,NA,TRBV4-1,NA,CASSQGPSPNYEQYF,TGCGCCAGCAGCCAAGGGCCTAGCCCGAACTACGAGCAGTACTTC
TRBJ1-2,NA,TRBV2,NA,CASLLGGQGSGYTF,TGTGCCAGCCTATTGGGTGGGCAGGGGAGCGGCTACACCTTC
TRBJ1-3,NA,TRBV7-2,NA,CASSATRGAIYF,TGTGCCAGCAGCGCAACAAGGGGCGCCATATATTTT
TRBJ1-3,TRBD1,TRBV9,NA,CASSAGDSSGNTIYF,TGTGCCAGCAGCGCTGGGGACAGCTCTGGAAACACCATATATTTT
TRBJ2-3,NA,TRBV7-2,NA,CASSLGVRTDTQYF,TGTGCCAGCAGCTTAGGGGTGCGCACAGATACGCAGTATTTT